This T cell receptor beta chain was sequenced during a study of T-cell memory formation after mild COVID-19. One entry per CDR3 protein, called by TCRdb with MiXCR from the 5' RACE reads. The table includes fewer than 700,000 distinct CDR3 sequences, less than 25% detected once. Germline V CDR1 and CDR2: SGHTA, FQGTGA. V dropped 5 bases and J dropped 12 bases, with 17 bases sitting between them. The length of the CDR3 is 13 residues. This clonotype was detected only a few times. Its specificity is unknown. Overall study findings and caveats: The main location of contracting CD4+ clones was CM and EM, and that of contracting CD8+ clones was EMRA.

The clonotype originates from an adult woman who had mild COVID-19 (a few samples of this study predate the infection). Cell type and time point are not known. Material for sequencing was PBMCs or a T cell subset sorted from them (not recorded which). The gene calls are TRBV7-3 and TRBJ2-1; D ambiguous. The chain's CDR3 is CASSPSLEAGQFF. The CDR3 DNA reads as TGTGCCAGCAGCCCCTCACTTGAGGCAGGGCAGTTCTTC. The full variable domain, with the rest looked up from reference TRBV7-3 and TRBJ2-1, is GAGVSQTPSNKVTEKGKYVELRCDPISGHTALYWYRQSLGQGPEFLIYFQGTGAADDSGLPNDRFFAVRPEGSVSTLKIQRTERGDSAVYLCASSPSLEAGQFFGPGTRLTVL.